This T cell receptor beta chain is drawn from a study of blood T cell repertoires in COVID-19. Turning to the study itself: In each case, the material was cDNA or gDNA derived from T cells, B-cell-depleted T cells, or PBMCs.

Some clones are missing from TCRdb's copy, which holds only in-frame ones; the method was immunoSEQ multiplex PCR. The data hold about 60,000 clones, with about 91% observed a single time. The CDR3 length is 14 residues. V gave up 1 base and J gave up 3 bases, with 10 bases separating them. Germline assignment: CDR1 SGHAT and CDR2 FQNNGV. V is TRBV11-2 and J is TRBJ2-7, with no clear D. This clonotype originated in a man aged 55 to 70 with acute or convalescent COVID-19. Specimen: peripheral blood. The CDR3 spells CASSLGVSGYEQYF. CDR3 in DNA: TGTGCCAGCAGCTTAGGGGTCTCGGGCTACGAGCAGTACTTC. The variable domain in full, completed from reference TRBV11-2 and TRBJ2-7, reads EAGVAQSPRYKIIEKRQSVAFWCNPISGHATLYWYQQILGQGPKLLIQFQNNGVVDDSQLPKDRFSAERLKGVDSTLKIQPAKLEDSAVYLCASSLGVSGYEQYFGPGTRLTVT.